These 22 T cell receptor beta chains originate from one sample sequenced in a study of T cells in localized non-small cell lung cancer. Sequenced by immunoSEQ multiplex PCR; TCRdb stores in-frame clones only, minus some. The sample gives fewer than 35,000 clones, about four fifths of which show up once; about two fifths is in the top ten. The sample was peripheral blood, taken before any cancer treatment. Receptors originate from a male donor aged 60 or older with stage II squamous cell lung carcinoma.

The chain combines TRBV19 with TRBJ2-3, with D perhaps TRBD1 (6 bases). The length of the CDR3 is 15 residues. With 3 bases removed from V and 0 bases from J, the gap between germline ends came to 10 bases. Germline CDR1 and CDR2: LNHDA and SQIVND (reference sequence). In DNA, the CDR3 is TGTGCCAGTAGTATTGGAGACAGGAGCACAGATACGCAGTATTTT. This gives the protein CASSIGDRSTDTQYF.

The chain carries TRBV5-4 and TRBJ1-5, with 8 bases lining up with TRBD1. The CDR3 contains 15 residues. V trimming: 4 bases; J trimming: 2 bases; junction bases outside the gene matches: 5. Germline-derived CDR1 and CDR2 are SGHNT and YYREEE (reference sequence). The CDR3 sequence: CASSQATGGNQPQHF. The CDR3 DNA is TGTGCCAGCAGCCAAGCGACAGGGGGCAATCAGCCCCAGCATTTT.

The rearrangement links TRBV7-3 to TRBJ1-1, with D uncertain. Trimming cost V 5 bases and J 1 base, with 8 bases left between them. CDR3 length equals 13 residues. Germline lookup yields CDR1 SGHTA and CDR2 FQGTGA. The CDR3 reads CASSPGQNTEAFF. The CDR3 coding sequence is TGTGCCAGCAGCCCCGGTCAGAACACTGAAGCTTTCTTT.

The chain combines TRBV19 with TRBJ2-6, with D perhaps TRBD2 (6 bases). The germline CDR1 and CDR2 sequences are LNHDA and SQIVND (reference sequence). This CDR3 spans 15 amino acids. The V end was cut by 3 bases, the J end by 4 bases, with 10 bases between. In nucleotides, the CDR3 is TGTGCCAGTAGTATTGGAGGGTCCGGGGCCAACGTCCTGACTTTC. Translation: CASSIGGSGANVLTF. The full variable domain, its missing parts supplied by reference TRBV19 and TRBJ2-6, is DGGITQSPKYLFRKEGQNVTLSCEQNLNHDAMYWYRQDPGQGLRLIYYSQIVNDFQKGDIAEGYSVSREKKESFPLTVTSAQKNPTAFYLCASSIGGSGANVLTFGAGSRLTVL.

V and J are TRBV6-5 and TRBJ1-1; D is undetermined. The CDR3 is made up of 13 amino acids. The V gene's germline CDR1 is MNHEY and CDR2 SVGAGI. Trimming removed 2 bases at V and 9 bases at J, with 13 bases between. Here the CDR3 DNA reads TGTGCCAGCAGTTACCACAACAGAAAGCAAGCTTTCTTT. It yields the protein CASSYHNRKQAFF.

The CDR3 is CASSLPGMGTQYF. CDR3 nucleotide sequence: TGCGCCAGCAGCTTGCCCGGGATGGGGACCCAGTACTTC. The chain carries TRBV5-1 and TRBJ2-5, with a possible D match to TRBD2 (5 bases). CDR1 is SGHRS and CDR2 is YFSETQ in the germline V gene. This CDR3 is built from 13 residues. V shed 1 base and J shed 7 bases, with 11 bases lying between them.

The rearrangement links TRBV2 to TRBJ2-3, with D perhaps matching TRBD1 (6 bases). The CDR3 runs 14 residues. V gave up 4 bases and J gave up 2 bases, with 10 bases separating them. The germline gives CDR1 SNHLY, CDR2 FYNNEI. CDR3 sequence (DNA): TGTGCCAGCAGTGTGGCAGGGGCCACAGATACGCAGTATTTT. Translating it yields CASSVAGATDTQYF.

This clone has a handful of counts. This sequence joins TRBV5-6 and TRBJ2-1; 12 positions agree with TRBD2. The CDR3 consists of 14 residues. V was pared by 3 bases and J by 12 bases, with 7 bases of the junction left unmatched. Germline CDR1 and CDR2: SGHDT and YYEEEE. CDR3 sequence (DNA): TGTGCCAGCAGCTCCGGGACTAGCGGGCTAGGGCAGTTCTTC. This sequence encodes CASSSGTSGLGQFF.

This sequence joins TRBV30 and TRBJ2-3, with a weak D call TRBD2 (5 bases). The CDR3 is 14 amino acids. Trimming cost V 2 bases and J 3 bases, with 12 bases left between them. The germline CDR1 and CDR2 sequences are GTSNPN and SVGIG (reference sequence). This CDR3 reads CAWSTGSSTDTQYF. The CDR3 coding sequence is TGTGCCTGGAGTACGGGGAGTAGTACAGATACGCAGTATTTT.

The rearrangement links TRBV5-1 to TRBJ2-3; D is ambiguous. Trimming shortened V by 3 bases and J by 6 bases, and 5 bases separated the two germline ends. This CDR3 spans 11 amino acids. Per the germline V gene, CDR1 is SGHRS and CDR2 is YFSETQ. The CDR3 coding sequence is TGCGCCAGCAGCTGGTGGGATACGCAGTATTTT. Protein sequence: CASSWWDTQYF.

This clone was seen a handful of times. The V and J genes are TRBV19 and TRBJ1-1, with D tentatively TRBD1 (5 bases). The CDR3 spans 15 residues. The ends were cut back, 0 bases at V and 5 bases at J, with 13 bases in the middle. Per the germline V gene, CDR1 is LNHDA and CDR2 is SQIVND (reference sequence). The CDR3 loop is CASSIDGGGRTEAFF. As DNA, the CDR3 is TGTGCCAGTAGTATAGATGGGGGGGGACGAACTGAAGCTTTCTTT.

The V and J genes are TRBV7-9 and TRBJ1-1, with a tentative D call TRBD1 (5 bases). The CDR3 is 14 amino acids. V was clipped by 3 bases and J by 1 base, with 9 bases between them. Germline CDR1 and CDR2: SEHNR and FQNEAQ (reference sequence). The CDR3 sequence: CASSFQGPNTEAFF. Here the CDR3 DNA reads TGTGCCAGCAGCTTTCAGGGCCCGAACACTGAAGCTTTCTTT.

J is TRBJ1-2 and V is TRBV6-1; D possibly corresponds to TRBD1 (6 bases). The CDR3 covers 14 residues. Germline assignment: CDR1 MNHNS and CDR2 SASEGT. V shed 7 bases and J shed 5 bases, with 17 bases lying between them. Written as DNA, the CDR3 is TGTGCCAGCACTGGGGGAGACAGGATATATGGCTACACCTTC. Its protein product is CASTGGDRIYGYTF.

The gene calls are TRBV4-1 and TRBJ1-5; D not resolved. The CDR3 loop spans 14 amino acids. Trimming shortened V by 4 bases and J by 6 bases, and 13 bases separated the two germline ends. Germline V gene data show CDR1 as MGHRA and CDR2 as YSYEKL. CDR3 in amino acids: CASSLHMGSQPQHF. The CDR3 region has the DNA TGCGCCAGCAGCCTCCACATGGGAAGTCAGCCCCAGCATTTT.

V and J are TRBV7-2 and TRBJ2-5; no firm D call. The ends were cut back, 2 bases at V and 5 bases at J, with 12 bases in the middle. Germline loops: CDR1 SGHTA, CDR2 FQGNSA. The CDR3 is made up of 14 amino acids. Written as DNA, the CDR3 is TGTGCCAGCAGCTTACCTGGGTTCCTGGAGACCCAGTACTTC. It translates to CASSLPGFLETQYF.

This clone came up a few times. This chain uses TRBV28 with TRBJ2-7; D might be TRBD1 (6 bases). Germline CDR1 and CDR2: MDHEN and SYDVKM. The CDR3 consists of 14 residues. V dropped 3 bases and J dropped 0 bases, with 9 bases sitting between them. As DNA, the CDR3 is TGTGCCAGCAGTTTTGGGGGCAGCTCCTACGAGCAGTACTTC. Its translation: CASSFGGSSYEQYF.

The V call is TRBV11-2, the J call TRBJ2-1; D remains ambiguous. Trimming left V 6 bases short and J 5 bases short, with 5 bases between. The CDR3 consists of 11 residues. Germline-derived CDR1 and CDR2 are SGHAT and FQNNGV. The CDR3 nucleotides are TGTGCCAGCAGACTGAACAATGAGCAGTTCTTC. It encodes CASRLNNEQFF.

This rearrangement joins TRBV7-9 to TRBJ2-7; 8 nucleotides line up with TRBD2. In germline, CDR1 is SEHNR, CDR2 FQNEAQ (reference sequence). J gave up 3 bases and V 1 base, and 8 bases lay outside the gene matches. The CDR3 is 16 amino acids. In DNA form, the CDR3 reads TGTGCCAGCAGCTTAGTTATTACGGGAGGGGACTACGAGCAGTACTTC. Translated: CASSLVITGGDYEQYF.

The chain employs TRBV5-4 and TRBJ2-7; a possible D gene is TRBD1 (6 bases). This CDR3 has 13 amino acids. Germline V gene data show CDR1 as SGHNT and CDR2 as YYREEE (reference sequence). V was trimmed by 1 base and J by 3 bases, leaving 8 bases between them. The CDR3 loop reads CASSLSGVYEQYF. The CDR3 DNA sequence: TGTGCCAGCAGCTTGTCAGGGGTCTACGAGCAGTACTTC.

This clone was seen a single time. The chain combines TRBV4-3 with TRBJ2-1, with 11 bases that match TRBD2. Unmatched junction bases numbered 7, after V lost 0 bases and J lost 6 bases. There are 17 residues in the CDR3. The germline gives CDR1 LGHNA, CDR2 YSLEER. This CDR3 is CASSQDLPSGRRNEQFF. The DNA for the CDR3 is TGCGCCAGCAGCCAAGATCTCCCTAGCGGGAGGCGCAATGAGCAGTTCTTC.

This clone was observed a single time. This rearrangement joins TRBV6-4 to TRBJ2-1; 7 bases match TRBD2. Germline V lookup: CDR1 MRHNA, CDR2 SNTAGT. This CDR3 has 13 amino acids. Trimming removed 4 bases from V and 9 bases from J; junction bases left unmatched: 6. The CDR3 spells CASSGQGGGEQFF. The DNA for the CDR3 is TGTGCCAGCAGTGGCCAGGGCGGGGGTGAGCAGTTCTTC.

The rearrangement joins TRBV7-2 to TRBJ2-1, with D possibly TRBD2 on 6 matching bases. The CDR3 has 16 amino acids. The germline CDR1 and CDR2 sequences are SGHTA and FQGNSA. The germline V and J ends were trimmed by 3 bases and 4 bases, with 16 bases remaining between them. CDR3 protein: CASSFPGLALYNEQFF. The CDR3 region has the DNA TGTGCCAGCAGCTTCCCGGGACTGGCCTTATACAATGAGCAGTTCTTC.